The 21 T cell receptor beta chains below were found in one sample sequenced in a study of response to subunit inactivated influenza vaccine. TCRdb itself ran the RT-PCR reads through MiXCR, one entry per CDR3 protein. The sample includes around 750,000 distinct CDR3 sequences, 21% of them seen just once. The sample consisted of PBMCs from blood, taken about 5 days after vaccination. The receptors were gathered from a man aged 50 or older who received an inactivated influenza vaccine.

The J gene is TRBJ1-1, the V gene TRBV12-3 or TRBV12-4; no firm D call. The CDR3 is 13 amino acids. The V end was cut by 6 bases, the J end by 4 bases, with 12 bases between. The CDR3 nucleotides read TGTGCCAGCAGCCGGCTTCGGTTCACTGAAGCTTTCTTT. It codes for CASSRLRFTEAFF.

The chain joins TRBV3-1 to TRBJ2-1, with 7 bases that match TRBD1. The V gene's germline CDR1 is LGHDT and CDR2 YNNKEL (reference sequence). J gave up 0 bases and V 0 bases, and 14 bases lay outside the gene matches. This CDR3 is 20 amino acids long. The CDR3, as DNA: TGTGCCAGCAGCCAAGATGGCGACAGGGCCAACGATGCCTCCTACAATGAGCAGTTCTTC. Translated: CASSQDGDRANDASYNEQFF.

J is TRBJ2-7 and V is TRBV4-1, with TRBD2 as a possible D gene (6 bases). The CDR3 contains 17 residues. Germline-derived CDR1 and CDR2 are MGHRA and YSYEKL. The V end was cut by 2 bases, the J end by 2 bases, with 19 bases between. CDR3 bases: TGCGCCAGCAGCCAACCTTTGGGGGGAGGTTATACCTACGAGCAGTACTTC. It yields the protein CASSQPLGGGYTYEQYF.

This clonotype was seen at least ten times. This sequence joins TRBV12-3 or TRBV12-4 and TRBJ1-6; D not certain. The CDR3 is 12 amino acids. The V end was cut by 4 bases, the J end by 7 bases, with 5 bases between. CDR3 sequence (DNA): TGTGCCAGCAGTTCACGGAATTCACCCCTCCACTTT. It encodes CASSSRNSPLHF.

V and J are TRBV4-1 and TRBJ2-1, with TRBD2 identical over 10 bases. J was trimmed by 8 bases and V by 0 bases; bases with no gene match: 19. This CDR3 has 20 residues. The germline CDR1 and CDR2 sequences are MGHRA and YSYEKL. The CDR3 region is CASSQDPPASIAGGNYEQFF. CDR3 coding DNA: TGCGCCAGCAGCCAAGATCCTCCAGCTTCCATAGCGGGGGGCAACTATGAGCAGTTCTTC.

This clonotype was observed a few times. The chain carries TRBV20-1 and TRBJ2-1; 11 positions agree with TRBD2. This CDR3 has 16 residues. CDR1 and CDR2 from the germline V gene are DFQATT and SNEGSKA (reference sequence). The junction had 8 bases not matched to a gene; V was cut back by 4 bases and J by 3 bases. The CDR3: CSAIPQLAGDYNEQFF. CDR3 coding DNA: TGCAGTGCTATACCTCAACTAGCGGGAGACTACAATGAGCAGTTCTTC.

This clonotype was recorded many times. The chain is built from TRBV7-9 and TRBJ2-1; 9 nucleotides align to TRBD1. Germline values: CDR1 SEHNR, CDR2 FQNEAQ (reference sequence). With V trimmed by 5 bases and J by 4 bases, 12 bases remained unmatched. The CDR3 is made up of 17 amino acids. The CDR3 coding sequence is TGTGCCAGCAGCCAAAGCTTGGGACAGGGAAAATACAATGAGCAGTTCTTC. Amino acids: CASSQSLGQGKYNEQFF.

V is TRBV10-3 and J is TRBJ2-7; a possible D gene is TRBD1 (6 bases). CDR3 length: 15 amino acids. CDR1 is ENHRY and CDR2 is SYGVKD in the germline V gene. Trimming stripped 0 bases from V and 4 bases from J, with 13 bases between. The CDR3 DNA reads as TGTGCCATCAGTGAGTCACGTCAGGGGTTGTACGAGCAGTACTTC. Translated: CAISESRQGLYEQYF.

The chain is built from TRBV7-2 and TRBJ2-1; TRBD2 might be the D (5 bases). CDR3 length equals 13 residues. V dropped 0 bases and J dropped 12 bases, with 12 bases sitting between them. Looked up from germline, CDR1 is SGHTA and CDR2 is FQGNSA. The CDR3 loop reads CASSLALRDLQFF. The DNA for the CDR3 is TGTGCCAGCAGCTTAGCGCTCCGGGATCTGCAGTTCTTC.

This clonotype was seen only a few times. The V and J genes are TRBV4-3 and TRBJ2-3; 11 nucleotides match TRBD2. Germline V gives CDR1 LGHNA, CDR2 YSLEER. The trim removed 4 bases at V and 8 bases at J, leaving 11 bases unmatched. CDR3 length: 16 amino acids. DNA for the CDR3: TGCGCCAGCAGCCTTAGTAGCGGGAGGGCCTTAGGTACGCAGTATTTT. Amino acid sequence: CASSLSSGRALGTQYF.

This clonotype appeared a few times. V gene TRBV7-2 combines with J gene TRBJ1-3; D ambiguous. V was trimmed by 2 bases and J by 0 bases, leaving 8 bases between them. Germline CDR1 and CDR2: SGHTA and FQGNSA. The CDR3 runs to 15 residues. The CDR3 region is CASSLTASSGNTIYF. In nucleotides, the CDR3 is TGTGCCAGCAGCTTAACAGCGAGCTCTGGAAACACCATATATTTT.

The chain has TRBV7-2 and TRBJ2-3; 11 bases map to TRBD2. Germline V gene sequence: CDR1 SGHTA, CDR2 FQGNSA. V shed 2 bases, J shed 3 bases, and the junction held 1 base outside the gene matches. This CDR3 is built from 15 residues. CDR3 DNA sequence: TGTGCCAGCAGCTTACGGACTAGCGGGACAGATACGCAGTATTTT. This sequence encodes CASSLRTSGTDTQYF.

In this sample, this clonotype turned up a few times. This chain connects TRBV7-9 to TRBJ1-1, with D possibly being TRBD1 (6 bases). The germline V and J ends were trimmed by 4 bases and 4 bases, with 13 bases remaining between them. CDR1 and CDR2 (germline): SEHNR, FQNEAQ (reference sequence). This CDR3 comprises 14 residues. The CDR3 DNA reads TGTGCCAGCAGCTACCGGGGAGGGGGCACTGAAGCTTTCTTT. Its protein product is CASSYRGGGTEAFF.

This chain connects TRBV24-1 to TRBJ2-5; D possibly corresponds to TRBD2 (7 bases). V was shortened by 4 bases and J by 5 bases, with 19 bases between the two germline ends. Germline V gene data show CDR1 as KGHDR and CDR2 as SFDVKD. The CDR3 length is 16 residues. The CDR3 loop is CATSETGRGIDETQYF. The CDR3 coding sequence is TGTGCCACCAGTGAAACAGGGAGGGGAATTGATGAGACCCAGTACTTC.

The rearrangement links TRBV12-3 or TRBV12-4 to TRBJ2-1; the D call may be TRBD1 or TRBD2 (5 bases each). Trimming shortened V by 4 bases and J by 6 bases, and 16 bases separated the two germline ends. CDR3 length: 15 residues. The CDR3 DNA follows: TGTGCCAGCAGTTCGCGACGGACTCAGGGCAATGAGCAGTTCTTC. This codes for CASSSRRTQGNEQFF.

This clonotype showed up just a few times. The genes are TRBV20-1 and TRBJ2-7, with 8 bases identical to TRBD2. The germline V gene has CDR1 DFQATT and CDR2 SNEGSKA (reference sequence). The CDR3 covers 13 residues. Unmatched junction bases numbered 4, after V lost 3 bases and J lost 3 bases. CDR3 sequence: CSASREGRYEQYF. The CDR3 region has the DNA TGCAGTGCTAGTCGGGAGGGCCGCTACGAGCAGTACTTC.

This clonotype was seen a handful of times. The genes are TRBV12-3 or TRBV12-4 and TRBJ2-3; possibly TRBD1 for D (6 bases). CDR3 length: 14 amino acids. V was pared by 6 bases and J by 5 bases, with 15 bases between. CDR3 nucleotide sequence: TGTGCCAGCAGGAGAAGGGGGTCTTTAGATACGCAGTATTTT. As protein: CASRRRGSLDTQYF.

The chain has TRBV20-1 and TRBJ2-1; 10 bases are a match to TRBD2. The length of the CDR3 is 17 residues. Germline assignment: CDR1 DFQATT and CDR2 SNEGSKA (reference sequence). Trimming took 0 bases from V and 3 from J; bases not matched to a gene: 8. The CDR3 DNA is TGCAGTGCTAGAGATTCTAGCGGGAGAGTTAGCTACAATGAGCAGTTCTTC. As protein: CSARDSSGRVSYNEQFF.

The genes are TRBV20-1 and TRBJ2-1; no clear D gene. Trimming stripped 5 bases from V and 0 bases from J, with 14 bases between. This CDR3 contains 15 residues. Germline CDR1 reads DFQATT; CDR2 reads SNEGSKA (reference sequence). CDR3 nucleotide sequence: TGCAGTGCTCCCCACCTAGTGCTCTCCTACAATGAGCAGTTCTTC. The encoded protein is CSAPHLVLSYNEQFF.

The V gene is TRBV2, the J gene TRBJ2-3; 12 bases fit TRBD2. The CDR3 length is 17 residues. From germline, CDR1 is SNHLY and CDR2 FYNNEI. The J segment lost 5 bases and the V segment lost 4 bases, leaving 10 bases of the junction unmatched. The CDR3 region has the DNA TGTGCCAGCAGTGGGTTCTGGACTAGCGGGATCAAAGATACGCAGTATTTT. Amino acid sequence: CASSGFWTSGIKDTQYF. The complete variable domain, with remaining parts taken from reference TRBV2 and TRBJ2-3, reads EPEVTQTPSHQVTQMGQEVILRCVPISNHLYFYWYRQILGQKVEFLVSFYNNEISEKSEIFDDQFSVERPDGSNFTLKIRSTKLEDSAMYFCASSGFWTSGIKDTQYFGPGTRLTVL.

This clonotype came up a few times. CDR3 protein: CASSIAAGWDTGELFF. CDR3 DNA sequence: TGTGCCAGCAGCATCGCGGCGGGATGGGACACCGGGGAGCTGTTTTTT. The chain uses TRBV27 and TRBJ2-2, with D possibly TRBD2 on 6 matching bases. The CDR3 runs to 16 residues. Germline-derived CDR1 and CDR2 are MNHEY and SMNVEV (reference sequence). Trimming left V 6 bases short and J 3 bases short, with 17 bases between.